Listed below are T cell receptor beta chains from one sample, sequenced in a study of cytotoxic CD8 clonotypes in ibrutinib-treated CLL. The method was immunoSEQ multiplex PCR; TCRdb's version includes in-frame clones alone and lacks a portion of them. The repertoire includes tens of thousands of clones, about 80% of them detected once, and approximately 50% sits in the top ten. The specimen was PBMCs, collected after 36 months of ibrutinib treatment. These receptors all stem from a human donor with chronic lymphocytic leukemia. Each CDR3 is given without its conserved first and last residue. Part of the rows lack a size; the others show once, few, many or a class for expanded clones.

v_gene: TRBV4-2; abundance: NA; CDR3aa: ASSPTGLNGNQPQH
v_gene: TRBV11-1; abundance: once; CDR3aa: ASSLSSRDGYT
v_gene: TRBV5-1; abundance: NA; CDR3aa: ASSLRQGYEQY
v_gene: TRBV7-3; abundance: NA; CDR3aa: ASSLGANYGYT
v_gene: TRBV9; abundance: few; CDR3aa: ASSVVPPSSIYGYT
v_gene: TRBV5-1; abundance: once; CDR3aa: ASRRTGASNQPQH
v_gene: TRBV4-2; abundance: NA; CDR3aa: ASGTGTGATYEQY
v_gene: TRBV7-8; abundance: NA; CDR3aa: ASSLEGTLNTEAF
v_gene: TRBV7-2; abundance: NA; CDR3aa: ASSPLSGGYYEQY
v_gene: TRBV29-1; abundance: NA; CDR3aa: SARQGHPTYGYT
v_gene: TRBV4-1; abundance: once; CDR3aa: ASSQDDSLNEKLF
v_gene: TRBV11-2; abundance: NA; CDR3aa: ASSPSFGQTTQTQY
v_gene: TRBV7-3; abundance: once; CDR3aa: ASSNGGDTDTQY
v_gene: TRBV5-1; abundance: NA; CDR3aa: ASSLGMENEQY
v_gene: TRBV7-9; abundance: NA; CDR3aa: ASSSPGAHTEAF
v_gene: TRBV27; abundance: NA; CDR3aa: ASSLSGRLTYEQY
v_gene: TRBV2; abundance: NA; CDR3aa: ASQRGVGNQPQH
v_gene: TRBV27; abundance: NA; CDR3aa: ASSPGLSNQPQH
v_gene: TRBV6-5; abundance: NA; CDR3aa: ASSYDRRGDQPQH
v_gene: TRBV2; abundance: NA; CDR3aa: ASRAGGLRASSPLH
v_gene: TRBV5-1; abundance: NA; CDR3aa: ASSDPGVNTEAF
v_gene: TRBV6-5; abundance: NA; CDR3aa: ASSYRGAGTEAF
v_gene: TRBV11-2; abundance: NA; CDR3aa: ASSSRGQGFEQY
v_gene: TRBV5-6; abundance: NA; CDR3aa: ASSWRTRRYEQY
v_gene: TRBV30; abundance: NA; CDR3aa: AWSFNRARGDTEAF
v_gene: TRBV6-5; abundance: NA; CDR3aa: ASRSPDGLRAF